Sequencing of this T cell receptor (beta chain) was carried out in a study of identical twins. Overall study results and limits: Out-of-frame alpha sequences common to twins exhibited a surplus of low generation probability.

TCRdb re-derived calls from the 5' RACE reads in MiXCR, one entry per CDR3 protein. The sample has under 900,000 distinct CDR3 sequences; around 12% are singletons. About this clonotype itself: Its cognate antigen is unknown.

This same sample was also part of a study on yellow fever vaccine responses in identical twins.

The sequenced material came from PBMCs. This TCR was sampled from a woman in her late teens or twenties in good health.

The chain's CDR3 is CASSRRTGTGVDNEQFF. The CDR3 DNA reads as TGCGCCAGCAGCAGAAGAACCGGGACAGGGGTCGACAATGAGCAGTTCTTC. The chain recombines TRBV5-1 with TRBJ2-1; 10 bases are a match to TRBD1. V trimming: 4 bases; J trimming: 5 bases; junction bases outside the gene matches: 12. The CDR3 sequence is 17 residues long. CDR1 SGHRS and CDR2 YFSETQ come from the germline V gene.